The source of this T cell receptor beta chain is a study of identical twins. Study-wide points: Beta out-of-frame twin sharing showed a weaker excess.

Germline loops: CDR1 MGHRA, CDR2 YSYEKL. The length of the CDR3 is 15 residues. With V trimmed by 1 base and J by 1 base, 3 bases remained unmatched. Every donor was a healthy Caucasian. Addition of a universal primer site occurred through template switching, and cDNA carried unique molecular identifiers. TCRdb called the 5' RACE reads again in MiXCR, with one record for every CDR3 protein. The data contain 1.5 million to 2 million distinct CDR3 sequences, about 30% of them singletons. There are a few counts of this clonotype. No antigen is known for it. This TCR came from a newborn girl in good health. The J gene is TRBJ1-1, the V gene TRBV4-1; 7 bases are shared with TRBD1. The sample consisted of cord blood. CDR3 loop: CASSQAGTENTEAFF. The DNA for the CDR3 is TGCGCCAGCAGCCAAGCCGGGACAGAGAACACTGAAGCTTTCTTT.